This record looks at one T cell receptor beta chain sequence and its context. The antigen remains unidentified. The CDR3 loop spans 14 amino acids. The junction had 7 bases not matched to a gene; V was cut back by 6 bases and J by 6 bases. Per the germline V gene, CDR1 is SGHDN and CDR2 is FVKESK. 5'RACE primed from the constant segment yielded TCR alpha and TCR beta cDNA libraries bearing sample barcodes and UMIs. Each CDR3 protein gets one entry after TCRdb re-called the 5' RACE reads with MiXCR. The sample has about 560,000 distinct CDR3 sequences, less than 25% seen once. This record belongs to a study of T-cell memory formation after mild COVID-19. Findings and limits, study-wide: Balance between CD4 and CD8 was seen in clones contracting day 15 to 85, and a CD4+ lean was seen in later expanders.

The TCR originated in an adult woman who had mild COVID-19 (a few samples of this study predate the infection). Cell type and time point are not known. The chain combines TRBV14 with TRBJ2-7; 11 nucleotides match TRBD2. Sample: PBMCs or a T cell subset sorted from them (not recorded which). CDR3 sequence: CASSRTSGFGEQYF. CDR3 sequence (DNA): TGTGCCAGCAGTCGGACTAGCGGGTTCGGCGAGCAGTACTTC.